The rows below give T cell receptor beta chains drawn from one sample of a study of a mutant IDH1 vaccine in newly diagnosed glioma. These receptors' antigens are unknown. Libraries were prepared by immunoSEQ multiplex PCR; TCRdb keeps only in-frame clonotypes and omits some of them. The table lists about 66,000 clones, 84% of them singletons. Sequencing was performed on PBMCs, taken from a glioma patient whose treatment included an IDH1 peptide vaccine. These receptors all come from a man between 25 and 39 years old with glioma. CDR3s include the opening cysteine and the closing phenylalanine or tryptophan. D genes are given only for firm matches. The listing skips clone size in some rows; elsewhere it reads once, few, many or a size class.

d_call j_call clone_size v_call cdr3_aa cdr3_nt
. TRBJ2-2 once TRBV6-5 CASNRPNTGELFF TGTGCCAGTAACAGGCCGAACACCGGGGAGCTGTTTTTT
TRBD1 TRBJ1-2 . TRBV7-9 CASSGQPNYGYTF TGTGCCTCCTCGGGACAGCCTAACTATGGCTACACCTTC
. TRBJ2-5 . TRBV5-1 CASSLATLQETQYF TGCGCCAGCAGCTTAGCGACACTCCAAGAGACCCAGTACTTC
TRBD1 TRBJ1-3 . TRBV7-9 CASSVRTGRSGNTICF TGTGCCAGCAGCGTTCGGACAGGCCGATCTGGAAACACCATATGTTTT
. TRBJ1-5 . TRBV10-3 CAISESGAAQHF TGTGCCATCAGTGAGTCGGGGGCGGCCCAGCATTTT
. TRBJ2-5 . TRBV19 CASSIWPGGEETQYF TGTGCCAGTAGTATATGGCCAGGAGGGGAGGAGACCCAGTACTTC
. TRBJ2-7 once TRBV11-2 CASSIGPGGYEQYF TGTGCCAGCAGCATAGGCCCAGGGGGGTACGAGCAGTACTTC
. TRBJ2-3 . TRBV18 CASSPGLQDTQYF TGTGCCAGCTCACCAGGGCTACAGGATACGCAGTATTTT
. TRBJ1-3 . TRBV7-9 CASSFSGTGNTIYF TGTGCCAGCAGCTTTTCTGGTACTGGAAACACCATATATTTT
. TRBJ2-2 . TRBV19 CASSVLRHTVGRTGELFF TGTGCCAGTAGTGTCCTGCGACACACGGTAGGGAGGACCGGGGAGCTGTTTTTT
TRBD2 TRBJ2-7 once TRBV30 CAWSEAGVYEQYF TGTGCCTGGAGTGAAGCGGGGGTGTACGAGCAGTACTTC
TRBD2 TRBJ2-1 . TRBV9 CASSPRSGTVDNEQFF TGTGCCAGCAGCCCGCGCAGCGGGACGGTTGACAATGAGCAGTTCTTC
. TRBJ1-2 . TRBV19 CASSIPLRTRRDYGYTF TGTGCCAGTAGTATCCCGCTACGCACGAGGAGGGACTATGGCTACACCTTC
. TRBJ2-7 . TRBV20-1 CSAEDNYEQYF TGCAGTGCTGAGGACAACTACGAGCAGTACTTC
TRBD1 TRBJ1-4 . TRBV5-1 CASRFGTAKHLQLQTSTNEKLFF TGCGCCAGCAGGTTCGGGACAGCCAAACACTTACAGCTCCAAACATCAACTAATGAAAAACTGTTTTTT
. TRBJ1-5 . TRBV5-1 CASSLGPNQPQHF TGCGCCAGCAGCTTGGGCCCCAATCAGCCCCAGCATTTT
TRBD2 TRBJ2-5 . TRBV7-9 CASSPDELTSGVQETQYF TGTGCCAGCAGCCCGGACGAACTGACTAGCGGGGTCCAAGAGACCCAGTACTTC
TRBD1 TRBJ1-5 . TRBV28 CASSSLGQGRQPQHF TGTGCCAGCAGTTCCTTGGGACAGGGACGTCAGCCCCAGCATTTT
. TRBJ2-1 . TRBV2 CASTGNEQFF TGTGCCAGCACGGGTAATGAGCAGTTCTTC
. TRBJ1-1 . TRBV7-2 CASSKDPRGYTEAFF TGTGCCAGCAGCAAAGACCCACGAGGGTACACTGAAGCTTTCTTT
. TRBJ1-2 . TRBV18 CASSPDQDLLHGYTF TGTGCCAGCTCACCAGACCAGGATCTTCTGCATGGCTACACCTTC
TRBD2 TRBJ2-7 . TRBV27 CASREAAGLATQQYF TGTGCCAGCAGAGAAGCGGCCGGACTAGCGACTCAGCAGTACTTC
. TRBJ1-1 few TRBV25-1 CATQGPAFRAFF TGTGCCACCCAAGGGCCGGCTTTTCGGGCTTTCTTT
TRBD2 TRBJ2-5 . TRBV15 CATSRDKTSGAQETQYF TGTGCCACCAGCAGAGATAAAACTAGCGGGGCTCAAGAGACCCAGTACTTC
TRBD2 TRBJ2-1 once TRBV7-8 CASSPGGSGRYEQFF TGTGCCAGCAGCCCCGGGGGTAGCGGGAGGTATGAGCAGTTCTTC
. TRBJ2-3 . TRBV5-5 CASSLSRTSTDTQYF TGTGCCAGCAGCTTGAGCAGGACTAGCACAGATACGCAGTATTTT
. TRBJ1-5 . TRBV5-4 CASSFSGDGNQPQHF TGTGCCAGCAGCTTTTCTGGGGACGGCAATCAGCCCCAGCATTTT
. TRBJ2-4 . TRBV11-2 CASSLESPGLLAKNIQYF TGTGCCAGCAGCTTAGAATCTCCCGGCCTCCTAGCCAAAAACATTCAGTACTTC
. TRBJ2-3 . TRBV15 CATRSTDTQYF TGTGCCACCCGGAGTACAGATACGCAGTATTTT
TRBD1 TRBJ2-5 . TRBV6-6 CASSYNRQGTTQYF TGTGCCAGCAGTTACAATCGACAGGGAACGACCCAGTACTTC
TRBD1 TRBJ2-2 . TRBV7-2 CASSLFGQGTGELFF TGTGCCAGCAGCTTATTTGGACAGGGGACCGGGGAGCTGTTTTTT
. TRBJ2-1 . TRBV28 CASSPLALGTYNEQFF TGTGCCAGCAGTCCGTTAGCACTTGGTACCTACAATGAGCAGTTCTTC
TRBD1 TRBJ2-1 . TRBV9 CASSVDGQGPYNEQFF TGTGCCAGCAGCGTAGATGGACAGGGCCCCTACAATGAGCAGTTCTTC
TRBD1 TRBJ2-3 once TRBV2 CATARQGADDTQYF TGTGCCACAGCCAGACAGGGGGCAGACGATACGCAGTATTTT
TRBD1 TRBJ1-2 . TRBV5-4 CASSLGQGVNYGYTF TGTGCCAGCAGCTTGGGGCAGGGGGTTAACTATGGCTACACCTTC
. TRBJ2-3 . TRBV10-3 CAIRRDVSSTDTQYF TGTGCCATCAGGAGGGACGTCTCTAGCACAGATACGCAGTATTTT
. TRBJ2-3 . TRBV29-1 CSASLYGTDTQYF TGCAGCGCCAGCCTGTATGGCACAGATACGCAGTATTTT
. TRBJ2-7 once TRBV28 CASGPSYEQYF TGTGCCAGCGGTCCGAGCTACGAGCAGTACTTC
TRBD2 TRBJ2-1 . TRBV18 CASSPGASGSRYNEQFF TGTGCCAGCTCACCAGGGGCTAGCGGGAGCCGATACAATGAGCAGTTCTTC
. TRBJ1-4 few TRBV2 CASRQRKDEKLFF TGTGCCAGCAGACAGAGAAAGGATGAAAAACTGTTTTTT
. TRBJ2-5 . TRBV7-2 CASSLDGGETQYF TGTGCCAGCAGCTTAGATGGAGGAGAGACCCAGTACTTC
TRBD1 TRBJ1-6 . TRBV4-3 CASSTSGQGNSPLHF TGCGCCAGCAGCACGTCCGGACAGGGGAATTCACCCCTCCACTTT
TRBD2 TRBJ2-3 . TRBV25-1 CASSEGLGRTDTQYF TGTGCCAGCAGTGAGGGCCTCGGGAGGACAGATACGCAGTATTTT
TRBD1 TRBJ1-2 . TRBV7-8 CASSPGDSYGYTF TGTGCCAGCAGCCCTGGGGACAGCTATGGCTACACCTTC
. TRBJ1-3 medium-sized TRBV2 CASLWGSGNTIYF TGTGCCTCATTGTGGGGCTCTGGAAACACCATATATTTT
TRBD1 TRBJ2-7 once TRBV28 CASSLPRQGYEQYF TGTGCCAGCAGTTTACCCCGACAGGGCTACGAGCAGTACTTC
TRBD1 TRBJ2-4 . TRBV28 CASSLFSVNRGNIQYF TGTGCCAGCAGTTTATTCTCCGTTAACAGGGGTAACATTCAGTACTTC
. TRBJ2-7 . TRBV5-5 CASSPQLYEQYF TGTGCCAGCAGCCCCCAACTCTACGAGCAGTACTTC
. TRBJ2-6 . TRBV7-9 CASSLRTGANVLTF TGTGCCAGCAGCTTAAGGACTGGGGCCAACGTCCTGACTTTC
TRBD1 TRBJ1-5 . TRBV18 CASSPPDREEQPQHF TGTGCCAGCTCACCACCGGACAGGGAGGAACAGCCCCAGCATTTT
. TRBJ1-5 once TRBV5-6 CASSLGSYSNQPQHF TGTGCCAGCAGCTTGGGGTCATATAGCAATCAGCCCCAGCATTTT
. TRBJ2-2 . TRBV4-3 CASSQEFGRRGTGELFF TGCGCCAGCAGCCAAGAATTTGGGCGGAGGGGCACCGGGGAGCTGTTTTTT
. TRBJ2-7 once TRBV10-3 CAISPGAEQYF TGTGCCATCAGCCCAGGGGCCGAGCAGTACTTC
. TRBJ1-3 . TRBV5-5 CASSLGGGNTIYF TGTGCCAGCAGCTTGGGAGGGGGAAACACCATATATTTT
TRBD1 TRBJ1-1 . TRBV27 CASSSSQGGTEAFF TGTGCCAGCAGTTCATCGCAGGGGGGTACTGAAGCTTTCTTT